These 22 T cell receptor beta chains came from one sample sequenced in a study of blood T cell repertoires in COVID-19. The method was immunoSEQ multiplex PCR; TCRdb's version includes in-frame clones alone and lacks a portion of them. The sample holds under 85,000 clones, approximately 85% seen once. What was sequenced was peripheral blood. These receptors came from a man in his 70s with acute or convalescent COVID-19.

The chain links TRBV28 to TRBJ1-5, with unresolved D. This CDR3 spans 15 amino acids. The germline CDR1 and CDR2 sequences are MDHEN and SYDVKM. Deletions cut 10 bases from V and 4 bases from J, with 20 bases between. CDR3 nucleotide sequence: TGTGCCATCCGATCGGCGGGTGGAGGAAATCAGCCCCAGCATTTT. Translated: CAIRSAGGGNQPQHF.

The rearrangement uses TRBV6-1 and TRBJ2-7; D not certain. The CDR3 extends over 15 amino acids. The V and J ends lost 2 bases and 1 base respectively, with 12 bases between them. Germline V CDR1 and CDR2: MNHNS, SASEGT. The CDR3 loop reads CASSEMNIQSYEQYF. In DNA form, the CDR3 reads TGTGCCAGCAGTGAAATGAACATTCAATCCTACGAGCAGTACTTC.

The chain carries TRBV6-5 and TRBJ1-2, with D possibly matching TRBD1 (6 bases). The CDR3 contains 13 residues. CDR1 MNHEY and CDR2 SVGAGI come from the germline V gene. V lost 6 bases and J 5 bases, leaving 13 bases between the germline ends. In DNA form, the CDR3 reads TGTGCCAGCAGCGAGACAGGACCTTATGGCTACACCTTC. Encoded protein: CASSETGPYGYTF.

This clone turned up a few times. The chain links TRBV15 to TRBJ2-2; D remains ambiguous. Looked up from germline, CDR1 is LNHNV and CDR2 is YYDKDF (reference sequence). The CDR3 runs to 15 residues. Trimming left V 0 bases short and J 4 bases short, with 9 bases between. The CDR3: CATSRDKLVTGELFF. CDR3 in DNA: TGTGCCACCAGCAGAGATAAATTAGTCACCGGGGAGCTGTTTTTT.

This clone was observed a single time. The V gene is TRBV21-1, the J gene TRBJ2-7; the D call TRBD2 from the table was never checked on the DNA. TRBV21-1 is classified as a pseudogene. The CDR3 is 16 amino acids. The CDR3 nucleotides read TGTGCCAGCAGCCCCTTAGCGGGAGCCAGCTCCTACGAGCAGTACTTC. Its protein is CASSPLAGASSYEQYF.

The chain links TRBV28 to TRBJ1-5; TRBD1 matches at 7 bases. V shed 6 bases, J shed 0 bases, and the junction held 14 bases outside the gene matches. Germline V gives CDR1 MDHEN, CDR2 SYDVKM. The CDR3 contains 18 residues. CDR3 residues: CASRKGQYGTASNQPQHF. The DNA of the CDR3 is TGTGCCAGCAGAAAGGGGCAATACGGGACAGCTAGCAATCAGCCCCAGCATTTT.

This chain joins TRBV9 and TRBJ2-1, with TRBD2 matching over 9 bases. V lost 3 bases and J lost 2; bases outside the gene matches: 12. This CDR3 comprises 18 residues. Germline assignment: CDR1 SGDLS and CDR2 YYNGEE. The CDR3 nucleotides are TGTGCCAGCAGCGCCCGGGGGCGCGGGGGGGCCCCCTACAATGAGCAGTTCTTC. As protein: CASSARGRGGAPYNEQFF.

This clone appeared a single time. The J gene is TRBJ1-6, the V gene TRBV5-5, with D maybe TRBD1 (5 bases). V was clipped by 3 bases and J by 0 bases, with 10 bases between them. CDR1 and CDR2 from the germline V gene are SGHKS and YYEKEE (reference sequence). This CDR3 contains 16 residues. The DNA of the CDR3 is TGTGCCAGCAGCTGGGATGACAGCTCCTATAATTCACCCCTCCACTTT. Its translation: CASSWDDSSYNSPLHF.

J is TRBJ2-5 and V is TRBV24-1, with 11 bases aligning to TRBD1. Per the germline V gene, CDR1 is KGHDR and CDR2 is SFDVKD. This CDR3 comprises 15 residues. V lost 3 bases to trimming and J lost 2 bases; unmatched junction nucleotides: 1. This CDR3 reads CATSDGDRGQETQYF. The CDR3 DNA is TGTGCCACCAGTGATGGGGACAGGGGGCAAGAGACCCAGTACTTC.

The J gene is TRBJ2-7, the V gene TRBV3-1 (or the pseudogene TRBV3-2); TRBD1 agrees at 8 bases. Per the germline V gene, CDR1 is LGHDT and CDR2 is YNNKEL (reference sequence). With 4 bases clipped from V and 3 bases from J, the junction kept 2 bases outside the gene matches. CDR3 length equals 13 residues. The CDR3 sequence: CASSLQGDYEQYF. The CDR3 DNA reads as TGTGCCAGCAGCCTACAGGGGGACTACGAGCAGTACTTC.

The V and J genes are TRBV28 and TRBJ2-7, with D hard to call. The CDR3 totals 14 residues. Germline V gene data show CDR1 as MDHEN and CDR2 as SYDVKM. V dropped 2 bases and J dropped 1 base, with 9 bases sitting between them. CDR3 protein: CASSLVGISYEQYF. The CDR3 DNA sequence: TGTGCCAGCAGTTTAGTGGGCATTTCCTACGAGCAGTACTTC.

Worth noting for this clone: At the DNA level, this CDR3 is encoded by other sequences in the same sample as well. The chain employs TRBV3-1 (or the pseudogene TRBV3-2) and TRBJ2-3; D gene uncertain. V was cut by 4 bases and J by 0 bases, with 5 bases left in between. The CDR3 sequence is 13 residues long. Germline values: CDR1 LGHDT, CDR2 YNNKEL (reference sequence). The chain's CDR3 is CASSPLSTDTQYF. CDR3 bases: TGTGCCAGCAGCCCCCTAAGCACAGATACGCAGTATTTT.

The V gene is TRBV3-1 (or the pseudogene TRBV3-2), the J gene TRBJ1-5, with TRBD1 as a possible D gene (5 bases). The germline gives CDR1 LGHDT, CDR2 YNNKEL (reference sequence). Trimming took off 4 bases at V and 4 bases at J, with 11 bases between the two ends. The CDR3 loop spans 14 amino acids. CDR3: CASSRADSNQPQHF. The CDR3 DNA sequence: TGTGCCAGCAGCCGCGCCGACAGTAATCAGCCCCAGCATTTT.

The rearrangement joins TRBV13 to TRBJ2-5; 11 bases are shared with TRBD2. Germline assignment: CDR1 PRHDT and CDR2 FYEKMQ (reference sequence). This CDR3 is 16 amino acids long. V shed 4 bases and J 5 bases; nucleotides not matched to a gene: 9. In DNA form, the CDR3 reads TGTGCCAGCAGCTCGGGACTAGCGGTCGGTTGGGAGACCCAGTACTTC. Protein product: CASSSGLAVGWETQYF.

V is TRBV5-4 and J is TRBJ1-2; D is undetermined. CDR1 SGHNT and CDR2 YYREEE come from the germline V gene (reference sequence). V lost 0 bases to trimming and J lost 6 bases, with 9 bases between them. This CDR3 contains 13 residues. DNA of the CDR3: TGTGCCAGCAGCTTGGAGGGAGCAGATGGCTACACCTTC. Its translation: CASSLEGADGYTF.

The chain combines TRBV10-3 with TRBJ1-2; D ambiguous. The CDR3 has 14 amino acids. Deletions cut 5 bases from V and 6 bases from J, with 16 bases between. Germline V lookup: CDR1 ENHRY, CDR2 SYGVKD. In DNA, the CDR3 is TGTGCCATCAGTTCTTCCCGGCAGGAGGATGGCTACACCTTC. It translates to CAISSSRQEDGYTF.

The chain joins TRBV6-2 or TRBV6-3 to TRBJ1-5; D unclear. CDR3 size: 15 residues. Germline V gives CDR1 MNHEY, CDR2 SVGEGT. V lost 6 bases and J lost 3, with 15 bases in between. The CDR3 DNA reads TGTGCCAGCAGCCCCTGGAGGGCTTACAATCAGCCCCAGCATTTT. It translates to CASSPWRAYNQPQHF.

CDR3 sequence reads: CASSGTSGYEQYF. The CDR3 coding sequence is TGCGCCAGTTCGGGGACTAGCGGTTACGAGCAGTACTTC. V and J are TRBV4-1 and TRBJ2-7; 11 bases are shared with TRBD2. Germline V gives CDR1 MGHRA, CDR2 YSYEKL. After removal of 9 bases from V and 4 bases from J, the junction contained 5 bases not matched to a gene. This CDR3 is built from 13 residues.

This clone came up a few times. The chain is built from TRBV7-2 and TRBJ2-7, with a possible D match to TRBD2 (5 bases). Trimming cost V 5 bases and J 3 bases, with 20 bases left between them. This CDR3 contains 16 residues. Germline V gene sequence: CDR1 SGHTA, CDR2 FQGNSA. This CDR3 is CASSPRGLAWDYEQYF. CDR3 nucleotide sequence: TGTGCCAGCAGCCCCCGCGGGTTAGCGTGGGACTACGAGCAGTACTTC. The full variable domain, in which reference TRBV7-2 and TRBJ2-7 provide the parts outside the CDR3, is GAGVSQSPSNKVTEKGKDVELRCDPISGHTALYWYRQSLGQGLEFLIYFQGNSAPDKSGLPSDRFSAERTGGSVSTLTIQRTQQEDSAVYLCASSPRGLAWDYEQYFGPGTRLTVT.

The chain uses TRBV28 and TRBJ1-5; D gene uncertain. The CDR3 is 17 residues long. V was pared by 4 bases and J by 0 bases, with 16 bases between. Germline CDR1 is MDHEN and CDR2 is SYDVKM. The CDR3 sequence: CASSSPWGGYSNQPQHF. For the CDR3, the DNA is TGTGCCAGCAGTTCCCCTTGGGGAGGGTATAGCAATCAGCCCCAGCATTTT.

V is TRBV10-3 and J is TRBJ2-3, with 7 bases aligning to TRBD1. The ends lost 7 bases at V and 4 bases at J; junction bases unmatched: 5. Germline V gene lookup returns CDR1 ENHRY and CDR2 SYGVKD. The CDR3 consists of 13 residues. CDR3 loop: CAIKVGQADTQYF. CDR3 in DNA: TGTGCCATCAAGGTAGGACAGGCAGATACGCAGTATTTT.

J is TRBJ1-5 and V is TRBV6-5; 7 nucleotides match TRBD1. V lost 7 bases, J lost 1 base, and 7 bases stayed unmatched. From germline, CDR1 is MNHEY and CDR2 SVGAGI. The CDR3 length is 15 residues. CDR3 loop: CASKPGQTSNQPQHF. CDR3 nucleotide sequence: TGTGCCAGCAAGCCGGGACAGACAAGCAATCAGCCCCAGCATTTT.